The 25 T cell receptor beta chains below were found in one sample sequenced in a study of blood T cell repertoires in COVID-19. Libraries were prepared by immunoSEQ multiplex PCR; TCRdb keeps only in-frame clonotypes and omits some of them. Of 110,000 to 150,000 clones listed, about four fifths are singletons. Sequencing was carried out using peripheral blood. The receptors were gathered from a human donor in a cohort sampled during active COVID-19.

V gene TRBV18 combines with J gene TRBJ2-2; D remains ambiguous. Germline loops: CDR1 KGHSH, CDR2 LQKENI. The CDR3 covers 11 residues. Trimming pared 5 bases from V and 5 bases from J, leaving 3 bases between. In DNA, the CDR3 is TGTGCCAGCTCAATAACCGGGGAGCTGTTTTTT. Its protein product is CASSITGELFF. Combining the CDR3 with reference TRBV18 and TRBJ2-2 gives the whole variable domain NAGVMQNPRHLVRRRGQEARLRCSPMKGHSHVYWYRQLPEEGLKFMVYLQKENIIDESGMPKERFSAEFPKEGPSILRIQQVVRGDSAAYFCASSITGELFFGEGSRLTVL.

This chain joins TRBV6-1 and TRBJ2-1; D remains unclear. Deletions cut 2 bases from V and 1 base from J, with 9 bases between. There are 15 residues in the CDR3. Germline CDR1 reads MNHNS; CDR2 reads SASEGT. The CDR3, as DNA: TGTGCCAGCAGTGAAACCCAGGCTTCCTACAATGAGCAGTTCTTC. It encodes CASSETQASYNEQFF.

Many counts were recorded for this clone. The J gene is TRBJ1-6, the V gene TRBV2; no clear D. Germline CDR1 and CDR2: SNHLY and FYNNEI. The CDR3 is 13 amino acids. The ends were cut back, 6 bases at V and 2 bases at J, with 5 bases in the middle. The CDR3 spells CASREPYNSPLHF. CDR3 DNA sequence: TGTGCCAGCAGGGAGCCCTATAATTCACCCCTCCACTTT.

The gene calls are TRBV9 and TRBJ2-1, with 16 bases that match TRBD2. V lost 2 bases, J lost 9 bases, and 17 bases stayed unmatched. This CDR3 region has 20 residues. CDR1 is SGDLS, CDR2 YYNGEE, per germline. CDR3 nucleotide sequence: TGTGCCAGCAGCGTGGCTACCGGGACTAGCGGGGGGGGCCCCTTGGCTGAGCAGTTCTTC. This gives the protein CASSVATGTSGGGPLAEQFF.

This chain joins TRBV10-3 and TRBJ1-2; D is undetermined. V lost 2 bases to trimming and J lost 2 bases, with 12 bases between them. CDR1 is ENHRY, CDR2 SYGVKD, per germline. The CDR3 extends over 15 amino acids. The CDR3 bases are TGTGCCATCAGTGAGGGGCAGGTGGCCAACTATGGCTACACCTTC. It translates to CAISEGQVANYGYTF.

The rearrangement uses TRBV5-1 and TRBJ2-7; possible D gene TRBD2, 6 bases. Trimming took 5 bases from V and 4 from J, leaving 13 bases between them. Germline assignment: CDR1 SGHRS and CDR2 YFSETQ. The CDR3 covers 13 residues. This CDR3 reads CASRASDGYEQYF. CDR3 in DNA: TGCGCCAGCAGAGCTAGCGACGGGTACGAGCAGTACTTC.

The V call is TRBV19, the J call TRBJ1-6, with 10 bases matching TRBD1. Germline CDR1 and CDR2: LNHDA and SQIVND (reference sequence). CDR3 length equals 12 residues. J lost 17 bases, V lost 5 bases, and 6 bases had no gene match. CDR3 sequence: CASSSSGQGFHF. As DNA, the CDR3 is TGTGCCAGTAGTTCCTCGGGACAGGGGTTCCACTTT.

V gene TRBV12-5 combines with J gene TRBJ1-6; D is perhaps TRBD1 (5 bases). V gave up 1 base and J gave up 6 bases, with 10 bases separating them. Germline loops: CDR1 LGHNT, CDR2 FRNRAP. The CDR3 totals 15 residues. The CDR3 is CASGLAWGGNSPLHF. The CDR3 DNA follows: TGTGCTAGTGGTTTGGCCTGGGGCGGTAATTCACCCCTCCACTTT.

This rearrangement joins TRBV6-6 to TRBJ1-5; D is uncertain. V was clipped by 2 bases and J by 9 bases, with 8 bases between them. Germline-derived CDR1 and CDR2 are MNHNY and SVGAGI (reference sequence). The CDR3 spans 12 residues. The CDR3 loop reads CASSYGVGPQHF. In nucleotides, the CDR3 is TGTGCCAGCAGTTACGGAGTGGGGCCCCAGCATTTT.

V and J are TRBV9 and TRBJ1-6; TRBD1 is a possible D gene (6 bases). Trimming left V 0 bases short and J 9 bases short, with 16 bases between. CDR1 and CDR2 from the germline V gene are SGDLS and YYNGEE. This CDR3 has 16 amino acids. The CDR3 DNA follows: TGTGCCAGCAGCGTAGGCAGGGGCTCCGTTAGTTCACCCCTCCACTTT. This translates into CASSVGRGSVSSPLHF.

The chain recombines TRBV27 with TRBJ1-2, with TRBD1 as a possible D gene (5 bases). Trimming pared 11 bases from V and 1 base from J, leaving 14 bases between. Germline-derived CDR1 and CDR2 are MNHEY and SMNVEV (reference sequence). This CDR3 is 13 amino acids long. CDR3: CACRRQGNYGYTF. The DNA for the CDR3 is TGTGCCTGTCGGCGGCAGGGTAACTATGGCTACACCTTC.

The chain is built from TRBV7-8 and TRBJ1-2, with D possibly matching TRBD1 (6 bases). Germline V gives CDR1 SGHVS, CDR2 FQNEAQ. V was trimmed by 6 bases and J by 7 bases, leaving 15 bases between them. The length of the CDR3 is 13 residues. In nucleotides, the CDR3 is TGTGCCAGCAGTCCCGACAGGCAAGGTGGCTACACCTTC. Protein product: CASSPDRQGGYTF.

The V call is TRBV7-2, the J call TRBJ1-4; 9 bases are shared with TRBD1. Germline V gene lookup returns CDR1 SGHTA and CDR2 FQGNSA. With V trimmed by 2 bases and J by 10 bases, 8 bases remained unmatched. This CDR3 region has 15 residues. The CDR3 loop reads CASSLSGTGSGKLFF. The CDR3 DNA reads as TGTGCCAGCAGCTTATCCGGGACAGGGTCGGGAAAACTGTTTTTT.

This chain links TRBV6-5 with TRBJ1-4, with D possibly matching TRBD1 (6 bases). Germline V CDR1 and CDR2: MNHEY, SVGAGI. V lost 6 bases and J 2 bases, leaving 13 bases between the germline ends. CDR3 length: 15 amino acids. CDR3 loop: CASSHNRATNEKLFF. The CDR3 DNA reads TGTGCCAGCAGCCACAACAGGGCGACTAATGAAAAACTGTTTTTT.

The chain combines TRBV7-9 with TRBJ2-1, with TRBD1 matching 8 bases. The junction had 4 bases not matched to a gene; V was cut back by 2 bases and J by 4 bases. Germline V gene lookup returns CDR1 SEHNR and CDR2 FQNEAQ (reference sequence). This CDR3 has 15 residues. The CDR3 region has the DNA TGTGCCAGCAGCTTATTCGGGACAGGATACAATGAGCAGTTCTTC. Translating it yields CASSLFGTGYNEQFF. The whole variable domain, remainder taken from reference TRBV7-9 and TRBJ2-1, is DTGVSQNPRHKITKRGQNVTFRCDPISEHNRLYWYRQTLGQGPEFLTYFQNEAQLEKSRLLSDRFSAERPKGSFSTLEIQRTEQGDSAMYLCASSLFGTGYNEQFFGPGTRLTVL.

This clone was seen just once. This chain joins TRBV7-6 and TRBJ2-4; TRBD1 might be the D (6 bases). The V gene's germline CDR1 is SGHVS and CDR2 FNYEAQ. V was clipped by 7 bases and J by 4 bases, with 20 bases between them. This CDR3 region has 16 residues. The DNA of the CDR3 is TGTGCCAGCAAACCCCTCAGGGGTGCGGGTAAAAACATTCAGTACTTC. Residues: CASKPLRGAGKNIQYF.

The chain has TRBV11-3 and TRBJ2-1; a possible D gene is TRBD1 (5 bases). The CDR3 extends over 15 amino acids. In germline, CDR1 is SGHNT, CDR2 YENEEA. V lost 5 bases to trimming and J lost 9 bases, with 20 bases between them. The CDR3 is CASSRSPGFSSEQFF. CDR3 bases: TGTGCCAGCAGCCGGTCCCCAGGGTTTAGTTCTGAGCAGTTCTTC.

This clone was seen more than once but under ten times. The gene calls are TRBV10-3 and TRBJ1-2; no definite D call. The CDR3 consists of 17 residues. V lost 0 bases to trimming and J lost 4 bases, with 18 bases between them. CDR1 ENHRY and CDR2 SYGVKD come from the germline V gene. The CDR3 DNA follows: TGTGCCATCAGTGAGTCGACTGCGGCTATCTTGGGCTATGGCTACACCTTC. Protein product: CAISESTAAILGYGYTF.

The J gene is TRBJ1-2, the V gene TRBV19, with 9 bases fitting TRBD1. V shed 8 bases and J 6 bases; nucleotides not matched to a gene: 10. The CDR3 totals 14 residues. CDR1 LNHDA and CDR2 SQIVND come from the germline V gene (reference sequence). The CDR3 is CASRLPDRGNGYTF. CDR3 DNA: TGTGCCAGTCGACTCCCGGACAGGGGTAATGGCTACACCTTC.

J is TRBJ2-3 and V is TRBV19; 8 positions agree with TRBD2. J lost 0 bases, V lost 6 bases, and 8 bases had no gene match. The CDR3 is 16 residues long. Germline CDR1 LNHDA, CDR2 SQIVND (reference sequence). CDR3 amino acids: CASSPGGARSTDTQYF. DNA of the CDR3: TGTGCCAGTAGCCCCGGGGGGGCGAGGAGCACAGATACGCAGTATTTT.

This rearrangement joins TRBV11-3 to TRBJ2-1; D is uncertain. This CDR3 region has 14 residues. V was cut by 1 base and J by 5 bases, with 9 bases left in between. Germline values: CDR1 SGHNT, CDR2 YENEEA. CDR3 bases: TGTGCCAGCAGCTTAGGTTTACAGCACAATGAGCAGTTCTTC. Translating gives CASSLGLQHNEQFF.

The chain links TRBV5-1 to TRBJ2-1, with 10 bases aligning to TRBD1. V was pared by 2 bases and J by 6 bases, with 8 bases of the junction left unmatched. The CDR3 contains 16 residues. Looked up from germline, CDR1 is SGHRS and CDR2 is YFSETQ. CDR3 DNA: TGCGCCAGCAGCTTAGACCCGGGACAGGGGCGCAATGAGCAGTTCTTC. It is translated as CASSLDPGQGRNEQFF.

V is TRBV19 and J is TRBJ2-7, with D unresolved. Trimming left V 5 bases short and J 2 bases short, with 10 bases between. Germline V gene data show CDR1 as LNHDA and CDR2 as SQIVND (reference sequence). This CDR3 is 13 amino acids long. CDR3 protein: CASSQRQPYEQYF. The DNA of the CDR3 is TGTGCCAGTAGTCAGAGACAACCCTACGAGCAGTACTTC.

This chain uses TRBV9 with TRBJ1-2, with TRBD1 identical over 7 bases. This CDR3 has 15 amino acids. J lost 7 bases, V lost 0 bases, and 9 bases had no gene match. CDR1 SGDLS and CDR2 YYNGEE come from the germline V gene. DNA for the CDR3: TGTGCCAGCAGCGTAGGGGCCACAGGGGTCGGTGGCTACACCTTC. As protein: CASSVGATGVGGYTF.

The J gene is TRBJ1-4, the V gene TRBV4-1; no definite D call. CDR1 is MGHRA, CDR2 YSYEKL, per germline. V lost 1 base and J 0 bases, leaving 15 bases between the germline ends. This CDR3 comprises 18 residues. The CDR3 sequence is CASSQVLAGLTTNEKLFF. The CDR3 DNA follows: TGCGCCAGCAGCCAAGTTTTGGCAGGTCTGACAACTAATGAAAAACTGTTTTTT.